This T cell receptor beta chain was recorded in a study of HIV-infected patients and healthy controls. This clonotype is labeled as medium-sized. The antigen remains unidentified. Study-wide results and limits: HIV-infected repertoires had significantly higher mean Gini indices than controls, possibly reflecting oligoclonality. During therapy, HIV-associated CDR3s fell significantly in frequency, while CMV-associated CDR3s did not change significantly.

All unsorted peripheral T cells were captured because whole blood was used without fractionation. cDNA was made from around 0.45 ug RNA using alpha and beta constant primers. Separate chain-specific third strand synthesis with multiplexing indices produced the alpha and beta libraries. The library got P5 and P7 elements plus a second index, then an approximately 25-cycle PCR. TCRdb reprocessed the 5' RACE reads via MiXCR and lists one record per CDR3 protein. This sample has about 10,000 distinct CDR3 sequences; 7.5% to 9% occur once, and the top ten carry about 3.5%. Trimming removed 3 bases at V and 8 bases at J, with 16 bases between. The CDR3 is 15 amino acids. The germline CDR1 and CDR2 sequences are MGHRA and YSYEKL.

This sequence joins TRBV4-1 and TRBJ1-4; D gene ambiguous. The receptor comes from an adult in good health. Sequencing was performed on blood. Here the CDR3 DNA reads TGCGCCAGCAGCCATGGCCGGGATGTGGGAGAAAAACTGTTTTTT. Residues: CASSHGRDVGEKLFF.